This T cell receptor beta chain was captured by sequencing in a study of T cells in women clearing cervical HPV infection. Study context: For cases, blood was sampled a median around 150 days after lesion detection, interquartile range roughly 80 to 220 days.

MY09/MY11 PCR detected cervical HPV DNA; dot-blot assigned genotypes. About this clone: Antigen: not known. The CDR3 is cut off 3 residues early in the read; its end comes from the germline J gene.

V lost 5 bases and J lost 3, with 2 bases in between. The CDR3 consists of 11 residues. Per the germline V gene, CDR1 is MNHEY and CDR2 is SVGEGT. General study points: Cases carried less TRBV6-7 than controls: roughly 0.11% versus 0.16%.

Generated by immunoSEQ multiplex PCR, the TCRdb table keeps only in-frame clones and is missing some. The listing records 35,000 to 45,000 clones. The TCR originated in a woman between 18 and 69 years old with a cervical HPV16 infection that either progressed to CIN3+ or cleared (not recorded which). Sequencing was done on a sample of blood buffy coat. The chain combines TRBV6-2 or TRBV6-3 with TRBJ2-1, with unresolved D. The covered CDR3 bases are TGTGCCAGCAGTCTCTACAATGAG. This translates into CASSLYNE. The whole CDR3 sequence reads CASSLYNEQFF.